These 28 T cell receptor beta chains were all obtained from the same sample, sequenced in a study of T cell repertoires in cytomegalovirus infection. One entry per CDR3 protein results from TCRdb running MiXCR on the reads. The sample yields roughly 280,000 distinct CDR3 sequences, 12% to 15% seen once. Sequencing was performed on PBMCs. These receptors were obtained from a human donor in good health (CMV status not recorded). Some clones in this sample may be carry-over from other donors' samples.

The rearrangement links TRBV11-3 to TRBJ1-2, with 8 nucleotides matching TRBD1. CDR1 SGHNT and CDR2 YENEEA come from the germline V gene. The CDR3 consists of 13 residues. J gave up 8 bases and V 6 bases, and 8 bases lay outside the gene matches. The CDR3 protein is CASSFGQGQGYTF. Here the CDR3 DNA reads TGTGCCAGCAGTTTTGGACAGGGCCAAGGCTACACCTTC.

The chain combines TRBV7-7 with TRBJ2-5; D may be TRBD2 (5 bases). The CDR3 length is 15 residues. V was shortened by 5 bases and J by 5 bases, with 18 bases between the two germline ends. CDR1 SSHAT and CDR2 FNYEAQ come from the germline V gene (reference sequence). CDR3 bases: TGTGCCAGCAGCCCGGACGCCCCGGGAATGGAGACCCAGTACTTC. Translation: CASSPDAPGMETQYF.

There are a few counts of this clonotype. The V call is TRBV20-1, the J call TRBJ1-6; possible D gene TRBD1, 5 bases. CDR1 and CDR2 (germline): DFQATT, SNEGSKA (reference sequence). The CDR3 spans 17 residues. Trimming shortened V by 0 bases and J by 8 bases, and 20 bases separated the two germline ends. CDR3 loop: CSARDPRGDVVYSPLHF. In nucleotides, the CDR3 is TGCAGTGCTAGAGATCCGCGAGGGGACGTCGTGTATTCACCCCTCCACTTT.

This clonotype has just a few counts. The genes are TRBV15 and TRBJ2-5, with D tentatively TRBD1 (6 bases). This CDR3 is 15 amino acids long. Germline values: CDR1 LNHNV, CDR2 YYDKDF (reference sequence). Trimming pared 2 bases from V and 2 bases from J, leaving 12 bases between. The CDR3 region has the DNA TGTGCCACCAGCAGATACCAGGACAGACAAGAGACCCAGTACTTC. Its protein product is CATSRYQDRQETQYF.

The sample holds many counts of this clonotype. The rearrangement joins TRBV4-1 to TRBJ1-1, with D unclear. The CDR3 runs 15 residues. V gave up 0 bases and J gave up 0 bases, with 8 bases separating them. Germline V gene sequence: CDR1 MGHRA, CDR2 YSYEKL. The CDR3: CASSQETEVNTEAFF. The CDR3 region has the DNA TGCGCCAGCAGCCAAGAAACCGAAGTGAACACTGAAGCTTTCTTT.

This clonotype has at least ten counts. The CDR3 spells CASSTDRRVETQYF. The CDR3 DNA reads as TGTGCCAGCAGCACGGACAGGAGGGTGGAGACCCAGTACTTC. This chain connects TRBV7-2 to TRBJ2-5; D possibly corresponds to TRBD1 (7 bases). This CDR3 has 14 residues. From germline, CDR1 is SGHTA and CDR2 FQGNSA. V lost 5 bases, J lost 5 bases, and 15 bases lay in between.

The chain has TRBV20-1 and TRBJ2-1; unclear D gene. CDR1 and CDR2 from the germline V gene are DFQATT and SNEGSKA (reference sequence). The CDR3 sequence is 13 residues long. Trimming cost V 0 bases and J 6 bases, with 9 bases left between them. CDR3 in amino acids: CSARDPPINEQFF. CDR3 coding DNA: TGCAGTGCTAGAGACCCCCCTATCAATGAGCAGTTCTTC.

The genes are TRBV10-2 and TRBJ1-5; 10 nucleotides align to TRBD1. The germline V gene encodes CDR1 WSHSY and CDR2 SAAADI. The CDR3 totals 16 residues. Losses at the gene ends were 4 bases for V and 6 bases for J; bases not matched to a gene: 9. The CDR3 loop reads CASSGTGGALGQPQHF. The CDR3 nucleotides are TGCGCCAGCAGTGGGACAGGGGGTGCATTAGGTCAGCCCCAGCATTTT.

In this sample, this clonotype turned up a few times. The chain has TRBV5-1 and TRBJ2-7; TRBD1 is a possible D gene (6 bases). The CDR3 spans 15 residues. Germline loops: CDR1 SGHRS, CDR2 YFSETQ. The V end was cut by 0 bases, the J end by 7 bases, with 17 bases between. The CDR3 region is CASSLEGQTSGEQYF. CDR3 nucleotides: TGCGCCAGCAGCTTGGAAGGACAGACTTCGGGAGAGCAGTACTTC. Complete variable domain (other parts from reference TRBV5-1 and TRBJ2-7): KAGVTQTPRYLIKTRGQQVTLSCSPISGHRSVSWYQQTPGQGLQFLFEYFSETQRNKGNFPGRFSGRQFSNSRSEMNVSTLELGDSALYLCASSLEGQTSGEQYFGPGTRLTVT.

This rearrangement joins TRBV5-1 to TRBJ2-6, with a possible D match to TRBD1 (6 bases). The CDR3 length is 17 residues. The V gene's germline CDR1 is SGHRS and CDR2 YFSETQ. V was cut by 3 bases and J by 1 base, with 14 bases left in between. The CDR3 protein is CASSYGQSSSGANVLTF. The CDR3 region has the DNA TGCGCCAGCAGCTACGGACAGTCCTCTTCTGGGGCCAACGTCCTGACTTTC.

The chain recombines TRBV20-1 with TRBJ1-2; 7 bases are a match to TRBD1. Germline values: CDR1 DFQATT, CDR2 SNEGSKA (reference sequence). Trimming took 2 bases from V and 1 from J; bases not matched to a gene: 10. The length of the CDR3 is 16 residues. DNA of the CDR3: TGCAGTGCTAGAAGACAGGGAATACGATATAACTATGGCTACACCTTC. It translates to CSARRQGIRYNYGYTF.

V is TRBV14 and J is TRBJ1-2; unclear D gene. Trimming pared 0 bases from V and 7 bases from J, leaving 12 bases between. The germline V gene encodes CDR1 SGHDN and CDR2 FVKESK. The CDR3 spans 14 residues. The DNA for the CDR3 is TGTGCCAGCAGCCAAGATATCTGGGCTTCTGGCTACACCTTC. Translated, it gives CASSQDIWASGYTF. The variable domain in full, with the rest retrieved from reference TRBV14 and TRBJ1-2, is EAGVTQFPSHSVIEKGQTVTLRCDPISGHDNLYWYRRVMGKEIKFLLHFVKESKQDESGMPNNRFLAERTGGTYSTLKVQPAELEDSGVYFCASSQDIWASGYTFGSGTRLTVV.

This clonotype was picked up many times. This chain connects TRBV7-2 to TRBJ2-5; TRBD2 agrees at 8 bases. This CDR3 has 16 residues. With V trimmed by 7 bases and J by 0 bases, 10 bases remained unmatched. In germline, CDR1 is SGHTA, CDR2 FQGNSA. CDR3: CASTLRRGGYQETQYF. CDR3 bases: TGTGCCAGCACCCTTCGACGGGGGGGGTACCAAGAGACCCAGTACTTC.

The V call is TRBV19, the J call TRBJ2-5; TRBD2 matches at 10 bases. This CDR3 spans 16 amino acids. V gave up 5 bases and J gave up 1 base; unmatched junction bases: 7. The V gene's germline CDR1 is LNHDA and CDR2 SQIVND (reference sequence). For the CDR3, the DNA is TGTGCCAGTAGTGGGCTACTAGCGGGGTCCCAAGAGACCCAGTACTTC. Translating gives CASSGLLAGSQETQYF. The whole variable domain, remainder taken from reference TRBV19 and TRBJ2-5, is DGGITQSPKYLFRKEGQNVTLSCEQNLNHDAMYWYRQDPGQGLRLIYYSQIVNDFQKGDIAEGYSVSREKKESFPLTVTSAQKNPTAFYLCASSGLLAGSQETQYFGPGTRLLVL.

The table lists this clonotype with a few counts. This sequence joins TRBV28 and TRBJ1-5; D is undetermined. Trimming took off 11 bases at V and 0 bases at J, with 23 bases between the two ends. The CDR3 totals 17 residues. Germline V gene sequence: CDR1 MDHEN, CDR2 SYDVKM. The CDR3, as DNA: TGTGCCTCCATGGGGATTAGTGGAGGATATAGCAATCAGCCCCAGCATTTT. It translates to CASMGISGGYSNQPQHF.

This clonotype was seen many times. This chain joins TRBV7-2 and TRBJ2-5, with 13 positions matching TRBD2. The CDR3 has 17 residues. Germline V CDR1 and CDR2: SGHTA, FQGNSA. V shed 0 bases, J shed 2 bases, and the junction held 3 bases outside the gene matches. CDR3 region: CASSLALAGGHQETQYF. In DNA form, the CDR3 reads TGTGCCAGCAGCTTAGCACTAGCGGGAGGGCATCAAGAGACCCAGTACTTC.

At least ten counts were recorded for this clonotype. The V call is TRBV4-1, the J call TRBJ1-6; possible D gene TRBD1, 5 bases. From germline, CDR1 is MGHRA and CDR2 YSYEKL. CDR3 size: 20 residues. Trimming shortened V by 0 bases and J by 4 bases, and 22 bases separated the two germline ends. CDR3 nucleotide sequence: TGCGCCAGCAGCCAAGAATGGGTCGGGACGGACCTCTCGTATAATTCACCCCTCCACTTT. Translation: CASSQEWVGTDLSYNSPLHF.

In its sample, this clonotype was seen a few times. The gene calls are TRBV28 and TRBJ2-3, with 7 bases that match TRBD1. Trimming at V came to 6 bases and at J to 10 bases, leaving 7 bases not matched to a gene. Per the germline V gene, CDR1 is MDHEN and CDR2 is SYDVKM. This CDR3 is 12 amino acids long. The CDR3 DNA follows: TGTGCCAGCAGGCGCTCGACAGGGTCGCAGTATTTT. Residues: CASRRSTGSQYF.

This clonotype was found many times. This chain joins TRBV12-3 or TRBV12-4 and TRBJ1-5; 9 nucleotides agree with TRBD1. There are 15 residues in the CDR3. V was clipped by 7 bases and J by 5 bases; unmatched bases: 9. For the CDR3, the DNA is TGTGCCAGCAAACTGGGGACAGGGATACATCAGCCCCAGCATTTT. Its protein is CASKLGTGIHQPQHF.

This clonotype was seen ten or more times. The V gene is TRBV6-2 or TRBV6-3, the J gene TRBJ2-7, with D tentatively TRBD1 (5 bases). The germline gives CDR1 MNHEY, CDR2 SVGEGT. V lost 6 bases to trimming and J lost 1 base, with 13 bases between them. The CDR3 has 14 amino acids. CDR3 in DNA: TGTGCCAGCAGAGGCAGGGTCGGGTCCTACGAGCAGTACTTC. This encodes CASRGRVGSYEQYF.

The gene calls are TRBV29-1 and TRBJ1-2; TRBD1 agrees at 10 bases. CDR3 size: 17 residues. Looked up from germline, CDR1 is SQVTM and CDR2 is ANQGSEA. V gave up 1 base and J gave up 7 bases; unmatched junction bases: 15. CDR3 DNA sequence: TGCAGCGTTGAAGGGTTGCCGGGGACAGGGGCAGTTCGTGGCTACACCTTC. Amino acids: CSVEGLPGTGAVRGYTF.

CDR3 DNA sequence: TGTGCCAGCAGGCCGGATCTCTTGGGCTACACCTTC. Translated: CASRPDLLGYTF. The chain joins TRBV28 to TRBJ1-2; D unclear. This CDR3 has 12 residues. Germline loops: CDR1 MDHEN, CDR2 SYDVKM. Trimming stripped 6 bases from V and 8 bases from J, with 13 bases between.

This chain joins TRBV7-6 and TRBJ1-5; no clear D. Looked up from germline, CDR1 is SGHVS and CDR2 is FNYEAQ. With 4 bases removed from V and 9 bases from J, the gap between germline ends came to 10 bases. The CDR3 has 12 residues. The CDR3 nucleotides are TGTGCCAGCAGCTCCCAGGAGTGGCCCCAGCATTTT. Translating gives CASSSQEWPQHF.

This clonotype came up a few times. The chain has TRBV19 and TRBJ2-4, with D perhaps given as TRBD1 or TRBD2 (7 bases each). The length of the CDR3 is 12 residues. The V end lost 6 bases, the J end lost 8 bases, and 11 bases lay between the germline ends. In germline, CDR1 is LNHDA, CDR2 SQIVND (reference sequence). CDR3 loop: CASRTGRDIQYF. The CDR3 nucleotides are TGTGCCAGTAGGACAGGGAGGGACATTCAGTACTTC.

This clonotype has more than one count but fewer than ten. CDR3 coding DNA: TGTGCCAGCAGCTTAATGGGACAGGGGGGCACTGAAGCTTTCTTT. Translating gives CASSLMGQGGTEAFF. This chain connects TRBV11-2 to TRBJ1-1; TRBD1 matches 11 bases. The CDR3 is 15 amino acids. Germline loops: CDR1 SGHAT, CDR2 FQNNGV. V trimming: 2 bases; J trimming: 4 bases; junction bases outside the gene matches: 3.

This clonotype showed up many times. The chain links TRBV7-2 to TRBJ2-3, with TRBD1 matching 7 bases. This CDR3 comprises 15 residues. The J segment lost 3 bases and the V segment lost 5 bases, leaving 8 bases of the junction unmatched. The germline V gene encodes CDR1 SGHTA and CDR2 FQGNSA. CDR3 sequence: CASSNGQVLTDTQYF. In nucleotides, the CDR3 is TGTGCCAGCAGCAACGGACAGGTTTTGACAGATACGCAGTATTTT.

The chain recombines TRBV20-1 with TRBJ2-5, with D unclear. This CDR3 contains 13 residues. V was pared by 0 bases and J by 0 bases, with 5 bases between. Germline loops: CDR1 DFQATT, CDR2 SNEGSKA (reference sequence). The CDR3 DNA sequence: TGCAGTGCTAGAGATGGGAACCAAGAGACCCAGTACTTC. It codes for CSARDGNQETQYF.

Only a few counts were recorded for this clonotype. V usage is TRBV5-6 and J usage is TRBJ2-1; D unresolved. Trimming stripped 0 bases from V and 8 bases from J, with 6 bases between. From germline, CDR1 is SGHDT and CDR2 YYEEEE. The CDR3 length is 12 residues. The CDR3 region has the DNA TGTGCCAGCAGCTTGGATTGGGATGAGCAGTTCTTC. Residues: CASSLDWDEQFF. Full variable domain (remainder filled in from reference TRBV5-6 and TRBJ2-1): DAGVTQSPTHLIKTRGQQVTLRCSPKSGHDTVSWYQQALGQGPQFIFQYYEEEERQRGNFPDRFSGHQFPNYSSELNVNALLLGDSALYLCASSLDWDEQFFGPGTRLTVL.